These 25 T cell receptor beta chains originate from one sample sequenced in a study of shared clonotypes between healthy human individuals. TCRdb's table, derived via immunoSEQ multiplex PCR, lists solely in-frame clones and lacks some. This repertoire shows about 1.1 million clones, approximately 80% found once; its top ten account for 0.89%. The sequenced sample was memory CD4+ T cells from PBMCs. This sample's subset: CD45RA-negative fraction. These receptors came from a man between 18 and 35 years old in good health. Some clones in this sample may be carry-over from other donors' samples.

This rearrangement joins TRBV5-1 to TRBJ2-3; 12 nucleotides align to TRBD1. The germline CDR1 and CDR2 sequences are SGHRS and YFSETQ. The trim removed 0 bases at V and 6 bases at J, leaving 5 bases unmatched. There are 16 residues in the CDR3. CDR3 loop: CASSLEGTGGLDTQYF. Written as DNA, the CDR3 is TGCGCCAGCAGCTTGGAGGGGACAGGGGGCCTTGATACGCAGTATTTT.

The chain carries TRBV20-1 and TRBJ2-7, with unresolved D. V lost 6 bases, J lost 5 bases, and 11 bases lay in between. Germline V CDR1 and CDR2: DFQATT, SNEGSKA (reference sequence). CDR3 length: 11 residues. CDR3 nucleotides: TGCAGTGCCAGTAGGGTTGACGAGCAGTACTTC. Translated: CSASRVDEQYF.

This clone was seen at least ten times. V usage is TRBV29-1 and J usage is TRBJ2-3, with D uncertain. The CDR3 is made up of 13 amino acids. The V end lost 7 bases, the J end lost 2 bases, and 13 bases lay between the germline ends. Per the germline V gene, CDR1 is SQVTM and CDR2 is ANQGSEA. The CDR3 reads CSAWWRPTDTQYF. The CDR3, as DNA: TGCAGCGCCTGGTGGCGCCCCACAGATACGCAGTATTTT.

This clone was seen a handful of times. The rearrangement links TRBV29-1 to TRBJ1-2; possible D gene TRBD1, 5 bases. Germline CDR1 and CDR2: SQVTM and ANQGSEA. Trimming removed 2 bases from V and 6 bases from J, with 7 bases in between. The CDR3 has 11 residues. The CDR3 reads CSVERGNGYTF. The CDR3 DNA reads as TGCAGCGTTGAACGGGGGAATGGCTACACCTTC.

This sequence joins TRBV6-1 and TRBJ1-5, with TRBD1 matching 11 bases. CDR1 is MNHNS, CDR2 SASEGT, per germline. The CDR3 is 14 amino acids. The junction had 2 bases not matched to a gene; V was cut back by 6 bases and J by 4 bases. The CDR3 sequence is CASSGQGANQPQHF. CDR3 coding DNA: TGTGCCAGCAGCGGACAGGGGGCTAATCAGCCCCAGCATTTT.

The rearrangement uses TRBV5-1 and TRBJ2-5; D possibly corresponds to TRBD1 (6 bases). The germline V gene has CDR1 SGHRS and CDR2 YFSETQ. CDR3 size: 13 residues. V lost 4 bases, J lost 4 bases, and 11 bases lay in between. As DNA, the CDR3 is TGCGCCAGCAGCATTACAGGGTCAGAGACCCAGTACTTC. Its protein product is CASSITGSETQYF.

V usage is TRBV2 and J usage is TRBJ1-2; D call uncertain. V was cut by 0 bases and J by 5 bases, with 10 bases left in between. The CDR3 covers 14 residues. From germline, CDR1 is SNHLY and CDR2 FYNNEI. CDR3 DNA: TGTGCCAGCAGTGAAGCGACTTCAGATTATGGCTACACCTTC. Translated: CASSEATSDYGYTF.

This clone was detected many times. The CDR3 nucleotides are TGTGCCAGCAGCACAGCACCCAGGGACTTCAACTACGAGCAGTACTTC. It codes for CASSTAPRDFNYEQYF. This chain joins TRBV11-2 and TRBJ2-7; D might be TRBD2 (6 bases). CDR3 length equals 16 residues. Trimming left V 5 bases short and J 3 bases short, with 20 bases between. Germline V CDR1 and CDR2: SGHAT, FQNNGV.

The chain couples TRBV9 to TRBJ1-1; D gene unclear. The CDR3 is made up of 15 amino acids. Germline V CDR1 and CDR2: SGDLS, YYNGEE. Trimming removed 3 bases at V and 3 bases at J, with 15 bases between. The CDR3 protein is CASSAFGSMDTEAFF. The CDR3 region has the DNA TGTGCCAGCAGCGCCTTCGGGTCTATGGACACTGAAGCTTTCTTT.

This chain connects TRBV9 to TRBJ2-3, with D possibly being TRBD2 (6 bases). The germline V gene encodes CDR1 SGDLS and CDR2 YYNGEE. The CDR3 is 15 residues long. With 3 bases removed from V and 6 bases from J, the gap between germline ends came to 17 bases. CDR3 DNA: TGTGCCAGCAGCGCCCAGGTAGTCGGAGGGGATACGCAGTATTTT. Translating gives CASSAQVVGGDTQYF. Complete variable domain (other parts from reference TRBV9 and TRBJ2-3): DSGVTQTPKHLITATGQRVTLRCSPRSGDLSVYWYQQSLDQGLQFLIQYYNGEERAKGNILERFSAQQFPDLHSELNLSSLELGDSALYFCASSAQVVGGDTQYFGPGTRLTVL.

This clone was counted at least ten times. Other DNA sequences of this sample code for an identical CDR3. The J gene is TRBJ1-2, the V gene TRBV6-1; D gene unclear. The CDR3 has 12 residues. V lost 3 bases, J lost 1 base, and 3 bases lay in between. Germline lookup yields CDR1 MNHNS and CDR2 SASEGT. The CDR3 loop reads CASSEGNYGYTF. The CDR3 nucleotides are TGTGCCAGCAGTGAGGGTAACTATGGCTACACCTTC.

This clone was seen a handful of times. V is TRBV19 and J is TRBJ2-2; 8 nucleotides match TRBD1. The J segment lost 1 base and the V segment lost 10 bases, leaving 11 bases of the junction unmatched. This CDR3 comprises 16 residues. The germline V gene has CDR1 LNHDA and CDR2 SQIVND (reference sequence). The DNA for the CDR3 is TGTGCCATATCGAAGGGACAGGCGATGAACACCGGGGAGCTGTTTTTT. Translated, it gives CAISKGQAMNTGELFF.

The V and J genes are TRBV4-3 and TRBJ1-4; D is unclear. The ends were cut back, 1 base at V and 8 bases at J, with 8 bases in the middle. The CDR3 consists of 13 residues. CDR1 LGHNA and CDR2 YSLEER come from the germline V gene. CDR3 coding DNA: TGCGCCAGCAGCCAAGTAGCGGGGGAAAAACTGTTTTTT. Its translation is CASSQVAGEKLFF.

The V call is TRBV6-5, the J call TRBJ2-1; tentatively, D is TRBD1 (6 bases). The CDR3 consists of 15 residues. V shed 8 bases and J shed 3 bases, with 17 bases lying between them. Germline V gene data show CDR1 as MNHEY and CDR2 as SVGAGI. This CDR3 is CASRAAGGYYNEQFF. DNA of the CDR3: TGTGCCAGCCGGGCGGCTGGGGGCTACTACAATGAGCAGTTCTTC.

This chain connects TRBV7-8 to TRBJ2-7, with D unclear. CDR3 size: 16 residues. Deletions cut 2 bases from V and 4 bases from J, with 18 bases between. Per the germline V gene, CDR1 is SGHVS and CDR2 is FQNEAQ. CDR3 DNA sequence: TGTGCCAGCAGCTTACGCGGAAACGATTTGAGGTACGAGCAGTACTTC. It specifies CASSLRGNDLRYEQYF.

The chain couples TRBV7-3 to TRBJ2-3; D is unclear. Germline loops: CDR1 SGHTA, CDR2 FQGTGA. Trimming pared 2 bases from V and 2 bases from J, leaving 8 bases between. This CDR3 spans 14 amino acids. The CDR3 DNA reads as TGTGCCAGCAGCTTATATGGCTCCACAGATACGCAGTATTTT. Translated, it gives CASSLYGSTDTQYF.

The genes are TRBV9 and TRBJ2-2; D call uncertain. Trimming removed 0 bases from V and 5 bases from J, with 11 bases in between. Germline assignment: CDR1 SGDLS and CDR2 YYNGEE. This CDR3 is built from 15 residues. In DNA, the CDR3 is TGTGCCAGCAGCGTAGCGACCCTCGGGACCGGGGAGCTGTTTTTT. Its translation: CASSVATLGTGELFF.

In DNA, the CDR3 is TGTGCCAGTAGTCCGACAGGCAAGGACACTGAAGCTTTCTTT. It yields the protein CASSPTGKDTEAFF. The V and J genes are TRBV19 and TRBJ1-1; D possibly corresponds to TRBD1 (6 bases). Per germline, CDR1 LNHDA and CDR2 SQIVND (reference sequence). The V gene lost 5 bases and the J gene lost 3 bases, with 13 bases spanning the gap. This CDR3 contains 14 residues.

The V call is TRBV6-1, the J call TRBJ1-2; 8 positions match TRBD1. The CDR3 consists of 13 residues. With V trimmed by 4 bases and J by 8 bases, 6 bases remained unmatched. Per the germline V gene, CDR1 is MNHNS and CDR2 is SASEGT. Here the CDR3 DNA reads TGTGCCAGCAGTGGGATACAGGGGGGAGGCTACACCTTC. It translates to CASSGIQGGGYTF.

The V gene is TRBV5-6, the J gene TRBJ2-7; the D gene could be TRBD1 or TRBD2 (5 bases each). The CDR3 totals 17 residues. CDR1 SGHDT and CDR2 YYEEEE come from the germline V gene. V was pared by 4 bases and J by 1 base, with 21 bases between. The CDR3: CASSPTTTGTGSYEQYF. The CDR3 nucleotides read TGTGCCAGCAGCCCAACAACTACCGGGACGGGGTCCTACGAGCAGTACTTC.

The rearrangement uses TRBV6-5 and TRBJ2-2; D ambiguous. Trimming pared 5 bases from V and 7 bases from J, leaving 8 bases between. The germline gives CDR1 MNHEY, CDR2 SVGAGI. This CDR3 contains 12 residues. The chain's CDR3 is CASSPEYGELFF. In DNA, the CDR3 is TGTGCCAGCAGTCCCGAATACGGGGAGCTGTTTTTT.

The rearrangement links TRBV7-3 to TRBJ2-7; 7 bases match TRBD2. The CDR3 is 15 amino acids. V dropped 4 bases and J dropped 3; count of bases not matched to a gene: 9. CDR1 SGHTA and CDR2 FQGTGA come from the germline V gene. Here the CDR3 reads CASSSQSGALYEQYF. CDR3 DNA sequence: TGTGCCAGCAGCTCCCAAAGCGGGGCCCTCTACGAGCAGTACTTC. Complete variable domain (other parts from reference TRBV7-3 and TRBJ2-7): GAGVSQTPSNKVTEKGKYVELRCDPISGHTALYWYRQSLGQGPEFLIYFQGTGAADDSGLPNDRFFAVRPEGSVSTLKIQRTERGDSAVYLCASSSQSGALYEQYFGPGTRLTVT.

The genes are TRBV11-2 and TRBJ2-3, with 7 bases matching TRBD2. The CDR3 consists of 12 residues. Trimming cost V 5 bases and J 6 bases; bases outside gene matches: 2. The germline V gene encodes CDR1 SGHAT and CDR2 FQNNGV. The CDR3 loop is CASSPGGDTQYF. The DNA of the CDR3 is TGTGCCAGCAGCCCCGGGGGGGATACGCAGTATTTT.

The J gene is TRBJ2-6, the V gene TRBV10-3; weak D call: TRBD2 (5 bases). Trimming left V 8 bases short and J 4 bases short, with 36 bases between. CDR1 and CDR2 from the germline V gene are ENHRY and SYGVKD. The CDR3 extends over 22 amino acids. The CDR3 region is CAIGGGGSVPGSVGRGANVLTF. CDR3 nucleotides: TGTGCCATCGGTGGTGGTGGGAGTGTCCCAGGAAGTGTTGGCCGGGGGGCCAACGTCCTGACTTTC.

The chain combines TRBV7-9 with TRBJ1-3; maybe TRBD1 (5 bases). Germline V CDR1 and CDR2: SEHNR, FQNEAQ (reference sequence). The CDR3 loop spans 16 amino acids. V was clipped by 3 bases and J by 4 bases, with 16 bases between them. The CDR3 sequence: CASSFGAMLEGNTIYF. CDR3 DNA: TGTGCCAGCAGCTTTGGGGCCATGCTCGAAGGAAACACCATATATTTT.